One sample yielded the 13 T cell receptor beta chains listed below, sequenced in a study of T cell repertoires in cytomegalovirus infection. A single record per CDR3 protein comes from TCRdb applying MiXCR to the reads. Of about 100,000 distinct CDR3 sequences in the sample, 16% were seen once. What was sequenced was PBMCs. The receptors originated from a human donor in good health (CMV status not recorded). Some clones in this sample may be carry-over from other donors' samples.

The CDR3 loop is CATSDAGETQYF. For the CDR3, the DNA is TGTGCCACCAGTGACGCCGGAGAGACCCAGTACTTC. The chain recombines TRBV24-1 with TRBJ2-5, with no clear D. Per the germline V gene, CDR1 is KGHDR and CDR2 is SFDVKD. This CDR3 region has 12 residues. Trimming pared 4 bases from V and 4 bases from J, leaving 6 bases between.

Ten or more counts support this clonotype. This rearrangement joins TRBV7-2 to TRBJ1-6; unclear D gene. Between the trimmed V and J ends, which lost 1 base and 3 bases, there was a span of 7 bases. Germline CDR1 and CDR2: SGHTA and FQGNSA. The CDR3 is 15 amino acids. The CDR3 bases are TGTGCCAGCAGCTTAGGGGCAGGCTATAATTCACCCCTCCACTTT. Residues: CASSLGAGYNSPLHF.

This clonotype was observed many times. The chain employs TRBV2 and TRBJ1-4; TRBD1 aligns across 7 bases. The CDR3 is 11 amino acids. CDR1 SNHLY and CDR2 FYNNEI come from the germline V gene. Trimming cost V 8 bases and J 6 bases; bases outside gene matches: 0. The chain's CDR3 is CASGQDEKLFF. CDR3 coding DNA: TGTGCCAGCGGACAGGATGAAAAACTGTTTTTT.

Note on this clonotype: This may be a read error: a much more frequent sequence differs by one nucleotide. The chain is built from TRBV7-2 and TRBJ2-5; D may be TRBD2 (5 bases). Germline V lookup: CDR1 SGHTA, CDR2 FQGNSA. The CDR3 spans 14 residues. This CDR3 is CVSSSAGKQETQYF. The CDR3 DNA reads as TGTGTCAGCAGCTCGGCGGGCAAGCAAGAGACCCAGTACTTC.

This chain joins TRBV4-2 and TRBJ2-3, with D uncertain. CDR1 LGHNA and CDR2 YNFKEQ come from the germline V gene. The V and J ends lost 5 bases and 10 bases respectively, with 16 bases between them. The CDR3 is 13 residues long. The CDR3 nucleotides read TGTGCCAGCAGCAGGCCTCCGACTCGGGCGCAGTATTTT. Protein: CASSRPPTRAQYF.

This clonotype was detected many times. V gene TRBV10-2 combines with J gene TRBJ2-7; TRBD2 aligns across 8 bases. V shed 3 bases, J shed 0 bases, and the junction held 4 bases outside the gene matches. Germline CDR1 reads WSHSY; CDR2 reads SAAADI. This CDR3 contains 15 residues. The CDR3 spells CASSDGTSSSYEQYF. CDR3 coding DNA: TGCGCCAGCAGTGATGGGACTAGTAGCTCCTACGAGCAGTACTTC.

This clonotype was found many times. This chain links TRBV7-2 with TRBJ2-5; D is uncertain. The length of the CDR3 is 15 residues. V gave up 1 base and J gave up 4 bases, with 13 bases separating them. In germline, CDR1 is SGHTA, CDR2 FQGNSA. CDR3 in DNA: TGTGCCAGCAGCTTAGGGGCCCAGAAAACAGAGACCCAGTACTTC. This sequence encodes CASSLGAQKTETQYF.

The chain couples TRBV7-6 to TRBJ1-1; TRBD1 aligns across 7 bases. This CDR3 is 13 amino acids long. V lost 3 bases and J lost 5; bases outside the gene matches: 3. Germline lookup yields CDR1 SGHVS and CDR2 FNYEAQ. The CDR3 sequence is CASSFATGTEAFF. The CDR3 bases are TGTGCCAGCAGCTTCGCGACAGGGACTGAAGCTTTCTTT.

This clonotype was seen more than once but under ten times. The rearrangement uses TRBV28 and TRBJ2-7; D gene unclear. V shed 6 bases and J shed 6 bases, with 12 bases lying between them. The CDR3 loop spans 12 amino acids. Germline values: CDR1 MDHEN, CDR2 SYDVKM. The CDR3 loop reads CASSLSGREQYF. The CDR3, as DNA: TGTGCCAGCAGCCTGAGTGGCCGCGAGCAGTACTTC. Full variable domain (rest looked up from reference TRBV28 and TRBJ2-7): DVKVTQSSRYLVKRTGEKVFLECVQDMDHENMFWYRQDPGLGLRLIYFSYDVKMKEKGDIPEGYSVSREKKERFSLILESASTNQTSMYLCASSLSGREQYFGPGTRLTVT.

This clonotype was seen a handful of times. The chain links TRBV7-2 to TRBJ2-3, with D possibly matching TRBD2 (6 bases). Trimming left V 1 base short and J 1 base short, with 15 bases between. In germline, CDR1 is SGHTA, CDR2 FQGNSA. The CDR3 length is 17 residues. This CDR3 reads CASSLEDYLNGTDTQYF. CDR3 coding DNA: TGTGCCAGCAGCTTAGAGGACTACCTGAACGGCACAGATACGCAGTATTTT.

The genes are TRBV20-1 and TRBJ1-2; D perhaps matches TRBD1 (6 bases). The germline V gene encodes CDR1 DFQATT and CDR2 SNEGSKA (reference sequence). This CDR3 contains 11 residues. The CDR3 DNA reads TGCAGCGCAGGGGAAGGGTGGGGCTACACCTTC. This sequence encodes CSAGEGWGYTF.

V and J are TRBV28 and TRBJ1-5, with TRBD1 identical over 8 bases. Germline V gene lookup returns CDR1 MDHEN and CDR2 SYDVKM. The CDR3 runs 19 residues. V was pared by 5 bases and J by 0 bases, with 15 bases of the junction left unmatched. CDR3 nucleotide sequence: TGTGCCAGCAGTGACAATCTCAGGGGGCGATGGTATAGCAATCAGCCCCAGCATTTT. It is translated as CASSDNLRGRWYSNQPQHF.

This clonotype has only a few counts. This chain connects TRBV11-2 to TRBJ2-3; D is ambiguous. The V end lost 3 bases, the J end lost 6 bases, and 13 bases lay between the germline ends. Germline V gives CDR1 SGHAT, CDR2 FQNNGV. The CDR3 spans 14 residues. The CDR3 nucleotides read TGTGCCAGCAGCTTTAAGCGACCAAGGGATACGCAGTATTTT. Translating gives CASSFKRPRDTQYF.